This record looks at one T cell receptor (beta chain) sequence and its context. The V end was cut by 3 bases, the J end by 7 bases, with 15 bases between. Germline-derived CDR1 and CDR2 are SQVTM and ANQGSEA. The CDR3 extends over 13 amino acids. Each patient's relapse followed autologous stem cell transplantation, and brentuximab vedotin exposure varied. The sample originates from a study of PD-1 blockade in classical Hodgkin lymphoma. At the level of the study: Patients were dosed intravenously with nivolumab at 3 mg/kg every 2 weeks.

The table came from immunoSEQ multiplex PCR; TCRdb's copy has only in-frame clones and leaves some out. Among about 110,000 clones listed, 70% to 90% were seen once. The specimen was peripheral blood mononuclear cells (PBMCs), collected before the second cycle of nivolumab. The rearrangement joins TRBV29-1 to TRBJ1-2; D gene ambiguous. The TCR was taken from a human donor with classical Hodgkin lymphoma. The CDR3 bases are TGCAGCGTTGAGTCGGGGAGAAGGATTGGCTACACCTTC. This translates into CSVESGRRIGYTF.